The 23 T cell receptor beta chains below come from one sample, sequenced in a study of shared clonotypes between healthy human individuals. Clones were read by immunoSEQ multiplex PCR, and TCRdb kept only the in-frame ones, dropping some. This table has 2 million to 2.5 million clones, 85% to 95% appearing once. The sample comprised naive CD4+ T cells sorted from blood. This sample's subset: CD45RA+ positively selected. The receptors stem from a man between 18 and 35 years old in good health.

This chain uses TRBV5-1 with TRBJ1-1; TRBD1 is a possible D gene (5 bases). CDR1 and CDR2 (germline): SGHRS, YFSETQ. The CDR3 length is 14 residues. The V and J ends lost 4 bases and 4 bases respectively, with 14 bases between them. CDR3 region: CASSVQDPGTEAFF. CDR3 in DNA: TGCGCCAGCAGCGTACAGGACCCGGGCACTGAAGCTTTCTTT.

The chain has TRBV30 and TRBJ1-5; 9 bases fit TRBD1. Germline V gene lookup returns CDR1 GTSNPN and CDR2 SVGIG (reference sequence). V gave up 6 bases and J gave up 2 bases; unmatched junction bases: 5. The CDR3 contains 14 residues. CDR3 protein: CACTGGDGNQPQHF. The CDR3 region has the DNA TGTGCCTGTACAGGGGGCGACGGCAATCAGCCCCAGCATTTT.

V usage is TRBV7-2 and J usage is TRBJ2-1, with D possibly matching TRBD2 (5 bases). In germline, CDR1 is SGHTA, CDR2 FQGNSA. V was pared by 8 bases and J by 3 bases, with 17 bases between. CDR3 length: 15 residues. In DNA form, the CDR3 reads TGTGCCAGCGGTTCGGGATCGCTGGGCTACAATGAGCAGTTCTTC. Protein sequence: CASGSGSLGYNEQFF.

About this clone itself: The sample carries other DNA sequences with the same CDR3. V usage is TRBV18 and J usage is TRBJ2-1, with D possibly matching TRBD1 (6 bases). The CDR3 has 14 amino acids. CDR1 is KGHSH and CDR2 is LQKENI in the germline V gene. Trimming took 3 bases from V and 3 from J, leaving 9 bases between them. In DNA, the CDR3 is TGTGCCAGCTCACCCGGCAGGGGCTACAATGAGCAGTTCTTC. Amino acid sequence: CASSPGRGYNEQFF.

This chain uses TRBV4-3 with TRBJ2-5, with unresolved D. CDR3 length equals 16 residues. Looked up from germline, CDR1 is LGHNA and CDR2 is YSLEER. V lost 0 bases and J lost 1, with 12 bases in between. The CDR3 DNA is TGCGCCAGCAGCCAAGACTCTATCGAACTCCAAGAGACCCAGTACTTC. Protein product: CASSQDSIELQETQYF.

This clone was seen just once. The V gene is TRBV5-1, the J gene TRBJ2-6, with D perhaps matching TRBD1 or TRBD2 (5 bases each). V lost 0 bases and J 8 bases, leaving 15 bases between the germline ends. CDR1 is SGHRS and CDR2 is YFSETQ in the germline V gene. CDR3 size: 16 residues. The CDR3 region has the DNA TGCGCCAGCAGCTTGGCTGGTGGCGAGGGGACCAACGTCCTGACTTTC. This gives the protein CASSLAGGEGTNVLTF.

The V and J genes are TRBV5-6 and TRBJ1-1; 10 positions agree with TRBD1. This CDR3 contains 14 residues. The V segment lost 5 bases and the J segment 1 base; nucleotides outside the gene matches: 2. From germline, CDR1 is SGHDT and CDR2 YYEEEE. CDR3 in amino acids: CASRRDRGNTEAFF. For the CDR3, the DNA is TGTGCCAGCAGGCGGGACAGGGGGAACACTGAAGCTTTCTTT.

V gene TRBV29-1 combines with J gene TRBJ2-5; TRBD2 aligns across 10 bases. This CDR3 contains 16 residues. Germline lookup yields CDR1 SQVTM and CDR2 ANQGSEA. Trimming removed 1 base from V and 5 bases from J; junction bases left unmatched: 10. In DNA form, the CDR3 reads TGCAGCGTTGAAGGTCTAGCGGGAGTACCCGCGGAGACCCAGTACTTC. Translated, it gives CSVEGLAGVPAETQYF.

This chain connects TRBV18 to TRBJ2-3; possible D gene TRBD2, 5 bases. The CDR3 is 18 amino acids. Trimming removed 2 bases from V and 0 bases from J, with 18 bases in between. CDR1 KGHSH and CDR2 LQKENI come from the germline V gene. The CDR3 region is CASSPSLTERWSTDTQYF. CDR3 nucleotides: TGTGCCAGCTCACCAAGCCTCACCGAGCGGTGGAGCACAGATACGCAGTATTTT.

The chain joins TRBV5-4 to TRBJ2-7; TRBD1 might be the D (5 bases). This CDR3 has 14 amino acids. In germline, CDR1 is SGHNT, CDR2 YYREEE (reference sequence). Trimming left V 4 bases short and J 4 bases short, with 15 bases between. CDR3 nucleotides: TGTGCCAGCAGCCTCGGACAAGTGGGGTACGAGCAGTACTTC. Translating it yields CASSLGQVGYEQYF.

As regards this clone: The identical CDR3 is also encoded by other nucleotide sequences in the sample. The chain couples TRBV5-5 to TRBJ1-5; 9 bases match TRBD1. Germline CDR1 is SGHKS and CDR2 is YYEKEE (reference sequence). This CDR3 has 14 residues. The V and J ends lost 4 bases and 5 bases, in that order; junction bases with no gene match: 4. The CDR3 coding sequence is TGTGCCAGCAGCCTGGGACAGGGTCATCAGCCCCAGCATTTT. Protein: CASSLGQGHQPQHF.

The chain recombines TRBV6-5 with TRBJ2-1; 7 bases are a match to TRBD1. This CDR3 has 15 amino acids. V trimming: 5 bases; J trimming: 8 bases; junction bases outside the gene matches: 12. Germline V gene sequence: CDR1 MNHEY, CDR2 SVGAGI. The CDR3 bases are TGTGCCAGCAGTCGGTCGGGACAGCCGAGTCATGAGCAGTTCTTC. Translation gives CASSRSGQPSHEQFF.

The chain is built from TRBV10-1 and TRBJ2-7; D is possibly TRBD2 (6 bases). CDR3 size: 15 residues. The V end lost 3 bases, the J end lost 0 bases, and 12 bases lay between the germline ends. Germline CDR1 reads WNHNN; CDR2 reads SYGVQD (reference sequence). DNA for the CDR3: TGCGCCAGCAGTGATACTAGCAGTCCCTCCTACGAGCAGTACTTC. Its protein product is CASSDTSSPSYEQYF.

This chain's CDR3 is CASSQPAGDTDTQYF. The CDR3 nucleotides read TGTGCCAGCAGCCAACCAGCGGGAGACACAGATACGCAGTATTTT. V gene TRBV4-2 combines with J gene TRBJ2-3, with 8 bases that match TRBD2. CDR1 is LGHNA and CDR2 is YNFKEQ in the germline V gene. The CDR3 spans 15 residues. The V and J ends lost 2 bases and 2 bases, in that order; junction bases with no gene match: 3.

The gene calls are TRBV27 and TRBJ2-1; D gene unclear. This CDR3 is built from 15 residues. Germline values: CDR1 MNHEY, CDR2 SMNVEV (reference sequence). The germline V and J ends were trimmed by 6 bases and 2 bases, with 14 bases remaining between them. The CDR3 sequence is CASRGRRSTYNEQFF. The CDR3 region has the DNA TGTGCCAGCAGGGGAAGGCGGTCAACCTACAATGAGCAGTTCTTC.

The chain joins TRBV6-1 to TRBJ1-2; TRBD1 might be the D (6 bases). This CDR3 comprises 20 residues. Germline V gene sequence: CDR1 MNHNS, CDR2 SASEGT. V was shortened by 1 base and J by 4 bases, with 28 bases between the two germline ends. CDR3 DNA sequence: TGTGCCAGCAGTGAAGAATGGGAGCCCGGATGGAACAGGGTCGGCTATGGCTACACCTTC. This encodes CASSEEWEPGWNRVGYGYTF.

On this clone: The identical CDR3 is also encoded by other nucleotide sequences in the sample. The chain couples TRBV7-2 to TRBJ2-5, with D hard to call. The length of the CDR3 is 13 residues. Germline-derived CDR1 and CDR2 are SGHTA and FQGNSA. Trimming shortened V by 0 bases and J by 4 bases, and 6 bases separated the two germline ends. In nucleotides, the CDR3 is TGTGCCAGCAGCTTAGCTTCGGGAGAGACCCAGTACTTC. It is translated as CASSLASGETQYF. Looking up the rest from reference TRBV7-2 and TRBJ2-5 gives the full variable domain: GAGVSQSPSNKVTEKGKDVELRCDPISGHTALYWYRQSLGQGLEFLIYFQGNSAPDKSGLPSDRFSAERTGGSVSTLTIQRTQQEDSAVYLCASSLASGETQYFGPGTRLLVL.

This rearrangement joins TRBV9 to TRBJ1-2, with 10 nucleotides matching TRBD1. The junction had 10 bases not matched to a gene; V was cut back by 4 bases and J by 7 bases. Germline V gene data show CDR1 as SGDLS and CDR2 as YYNGEE. This CDR3 comprises 15 residues. The CDR3 protein is CASSPRTGGSRGYTF. CDR3 nucleotides: TGTGCCAGCAGCCCACGGACAGGGGGAAGTCGTGGCTACACCTTC.

A remark on this clone: The same CDR3 is also encoded by other DNA sequences in this sample. This CDR3 reads CASSGGSYNSPLHF. The CDR3 DNA sequence: TGTGCCAGTAGTGGGGGCTCCTATAATTCACCCCTCCACTTT. The chain recombines TRBV19 with TRBJ1-6, with D possibly being TRBD1 (5 bases). The CDR3 runs to 14 residues. Trimming removed 5 bases at V and 0 bases at J, with 5 bases between. Germline CDR1 reads LNHDA; CDR2 reads SQIVND (reference sequence).

The J gene is TRBJ1-1, the V gene TRBV10-3; 7 bases agree with TRBD1. This CDR3 region has 13 residues. With V trimmed by 6 bases and J by 4 bases, 5 bases remained unmatched. Germline CDR1 reads ENHRY; CDR2 reads SYGVKD. CDR3 nucleotide sequence: TGTGCCATCAGCGACGACAGGGTCACTGAAGCTTTCTTT. Its translation: CAISDDRVTEAFF.

CDR3 DNA sequence: TGTGCCAGTAGTCGCCTAGGGGGAATAATCCAAGAGACCCAGTACTTC. It yields the protein CASSRLGGIIQETQYF. V is TRBV19 and J is TRBJ2-5; tentative D call: TRBD1 (6 bases). CDR1 and CDR2 (germline): LNHDA, SQIVND (reference sequence). This CDR3 has 16 residues. The V end was cut by 5 bases, the J end by 1 base, with 17 bases between.

A note on this clone: Other DNA sequences from this sample encode an identical CDR3 as well. The J gene is TRBJ2-1, the V gene TRBV7-2; D unclear. Germline V lookup: CDR1 SGHTA, CDR2 FQGNSA. CDR3 size: 12 residues. Trimming pared 4 bases from V and 6 bases from J, leaving 7 bases between. The CDR3 DNA reads TGTGCCAGCAGCTCCGGACGCAATGAGCAGTTCTTC. Its translation is CASSSGRNEQFF.

In the case of this clone: This same CDR3 is encoded by further DNA sequences in the sample. This chain links TRBV7-2 with TRBJ2-5, with D possibly being TRBD2 (6 bases). Germline V CDR1 and CDR2: SGHTA, FQGNSA. The V end was cut by 3 bases, the J end by 4 bases, with 12 bases between. The CDR3 extends over 14 amino acids. Here the CDR3 reads CASSFGGAGETQYF. The CDR3 coding sequence is TGTGCCAGCAGCTTTGGTGGAGCGGGAGAGACCCAGTACTTC.